Following are 30 T cell receptor beta chains from one sample sequenced in a study of blood T cell repertoires in COVID-19. Assay: immunoSEQ multiplex PCR; the TCRdb copy retains only in-frame clones and omits some. The sample has over 10,000 clones, roughly 82% seen once. The sequencing input was peripheral blood. The source of these receptors is a human donor in a cohort sampled during active COVID-19.

J is TRBJ2-7 and V is TRBV19; 8 bases are shared with TRBD1. Trimming cost V 5 bases and J 2 bases; bases outside gene matches: 8. The germline CDR1 and CDR2 sequences are LNHDA and SQIVND (reference sequence). There are 15 residues in the CDR3. CDR3 DNA: TGTGCCAGTAGTCCCGGGACAGGTGCCACCTACGAGCAGTACTTC. Its protein product is CASSPGTGATYEQYF. The full variable domain, completed using reference TRBV19 and TRBJ2-7, is DGGITQSPKYLFRKEGQNVTLSCEQNLNHDAMYWYRQDPGQGLRLIYYSQIVNDFQKGDIAEGYSVSREKKESFPLTVTSAQKNPTAFYLCASSPGTGATYEQYFGPGTRLTVT.

The rearrangement links TRBV5-1 to TRBJ2-7; D is ambiguous. CDR3 length: 15 residues. V dropped 7 bases and J dropped 0 bases, with 17 bases sitting between them. Germline values: CDR1 SGHRS, CDR2 YFSETQ. CDR3 region: CASCPRGASSYEQYF. CDR3 bases: TGCGCCAGCTGCCCGAGAGGTGCGAGCTCCTACGAGCAGTACTTC. Full variable domain (outside the CDR3, taken from reference TRBV5-1 and TRBJ2-7): KAGVTQTPRYLIKTRGQQVTLSCSPISGHRSVSWYQQTPGQGLQFLFEYFSETQRNKGNFPGRFSGRQFSNSRSEMNVSTLELGDSALYLCASCPRGASSYEQYFGPGTRLTVT.

The V gene is TRBV7-2, the J gene TRBJ2-5, with a possible D match to TRBD1 (6 bases). V lost 3 bases and J 4 bases, leaving 12 bases between the germline ends. There are 14 residues in the CDR3. CDR1 is SGHTA and CDR2 is FQGNSA in the germline V gene. The CDR3 DNA sequence: TGTGCCAGCAGCTTGGGGGCTGGGGCAGAGACCCAGTACTTC. Amino acids: CASSLGAGAETQYF.

This chain joins TRBV11-2 and TRBJ2-5, with 10 positions matching TRBD2. Germline-derived CDR1 and CDR2 are SGHAT and FQNNGV. Trimming took 7 bases from V and 4 from J; bases not matched to a gene: 15. This CDR3 is built from 17 residues. The CDR3 bases are TGTGCCAGCACCCTTGGGTCCCTAGCGGGGGTACGAGAGACCCAGTACTTC. Amino acid sequence: CASTLGSLAGVRETQYF.

The chain combines TRBV5-1 with TRBJ2-2; maybe TRBD1 (5 bases). CDR3 length equals 15 residues. Germline loops: CDR1 SGHRS, CDR2 YFSETQ. Trimming removed 3 bases at V and 4 bases at J, with 13 bases between. The CDR3 is CASSSGRVGTGELFF. The CDR3 DNA is TGCGCCAGCAGCTCTGGCAGGGTGGGCACCGGGGAGCTGTTTTTT.

The CDR3 DNA reads TGTGCCAGCAGCTTAGCTACTCGCGGGCGCCCGCGTTCCTACGAGCAGTACTTC. Amino acid sequence: CASSLATRGRPRSYEQYF. The chain employs TRBV7-2 and TRBJ2-7; D perhaps matches TRBD2 (5 bases). V shed 0 bases and J shed 1 base, with 19 bases lying between them. Germline V gene sequence: CDR1 SGHTA, CDR2 FQGNSA. CDR3 length: 18 amino acids.

J is TRBJ2-2 and V is TRBV19; D remains unclear. The V end was cut by 6 bases, the J end by 4 bases, with 9 bases between. The CDR3 loop spans 13 amino acids. The germline V gene has CDR1 LNHDA and CDR2 SQIVND (reference sequence). The CDR3 loop reads CASRWSPTGELFF. In DNA, the CDR3 is TGTGCCAGTAGGTGGAGTCCCACCGGGGAGCTGTTTTTT.

The chain couples TRBV9 to TRBJ2-1; no firm D call. CDR1 and CDR2 from the germline V gene are SGDLS and YYNGEE. Trimming removed 0 bases from V and 10 bases from J, with 20 bases in between. CDR3 size: 16 residues. The CDR3 loop reads CASSVGPQLPTVEQFF. As DNA, the CDR3 is TGTGCCAGCAGCGTAGGCCCCCAGCTCCCAACAGTCGAGCAGTTCTTC. The whole variable domain, filled in from reference TRBV9 and TRBJ2-1, reads DSGVTQTPKHLITATGQRVTLRCSPRSGDLSVYWYQQSLDQGLQFLIQYYNGEERAKGNILERFSAQQFPDLHSELNLSSLELGDSALYFCASSVGPQLPTVEQFFGPGTRLTVL.

The chain has TRBV4-2 and TRBJ1-3, with 10 positions matching TRBD1. The CDR3 contains 16 residues. Germline CDR1 reads LGHNA; CDR2 reads YNFKEQ. The V segment lost 4 bases and the J segment 9 bases; nucleotides outside the gene matches: 12. The chain's CDR3 is CASSPLTGQGTITIYF. CDR3 coding DNA: TGTGCCAGCAGCCCATTGACGGGACAGGGGACGATCACCATATATTTT.

J is TRBJ2-5 and V is TRBV11-2; D is perhaps TRBD2 (6 bases). Looked up from germline, CDR1 is SGHAT and CDR2 is FQNNGV. The V and J ends lost 5 bases and 7 bases respectively, with 23 bases between them. This CDR3 comprises 16 residues. CDR3 sequence: CASSLAGASATGTQYF. The CDR3 bases are TGTGCCAGCAGCCTGGCTGGGGCTAGCGCTACAGGGACCCAGTACTTC.

V usage is TRBV29-1 and J usage is TRBJ1-1; D gene unclear. Germline CDR1 and CDR2: SQVTM and ANQGSEA. V was cut by 3 bases and J by 1 base, with 6 bases left in between. CDR3 length equals 12 residues. The CDR3 DNA is TGCAGCGTTGATGGGCGGAACACTGAAGCTTTCTTT. Protein: CSVDGRNTEAFF.

Remarks on this clone: One end of the junction does not line up with germline, which may come from a read error. J is TRBJ2-5 and V is TRBV7-7, with D perhaps TRBD1 (6 bases). The germline V gene has CDR1 SSHAT and CDR2 FNYEAQ (reference sequence). This CDR3 comprises 13 residues. Written as DNA, the CDR3 is TGTGCTAGCAGCTTGAGGGGGACAGAGACCCAGTACTTC. Translation gives CASSLRGTETQYF. The complete variable domain, with remaining parts taken from reference TRBV7-7 and TRBJ2-5, reads GAGVSQSPRYKVTKRGQDVTLRCDPISSHATLYWYQQALGQGPEFLTYFNYEAQPDKSGLPSDRFSAERPEGSISTLTIQRTEQRDSAMYRCASSLRGTETQYFGPGTRLLVL.

This clone was seen once. The DNA for the CDR3 is TGTGCCACCAGCCCGGACAGGGGAACGTACGAGCAGTACTTC. Amino acid sequence: CATSPDRGTYEQYF. The V gene is TRBV15, the J gene TRBJ2-7; 9 nucleotides match TRBD1. The CDR3 is made up of 14 amino acids. Germline CDR1 is LNHNV and CDR2 is YYDKDF (reference sequence). J lost 4 bases, V lost 5 bases, and 6 bases had no gene match.

This clone is a singleton in its sample. The chain links TRBV3-1 (or the pseudogene TRBV3-2) to TRBJ1-5, with D perhaps TRBD1 (5 bases). Deletions cut 2 bases from V and 5 bases from J, with 13 bases between. The germline gives CDR1 LGHDT, CDR2 YNNKEL (reference sequence). CDR3 size: 15 residues. For the CDR3, the DNA is TGTGCCAGCAGCCAAACTGGAGGGGTCGATCAGCCCCAGCATTTT. Its translation is CASSQTGGVDQPQHF.

The chain recombines TRBV5-1 with TRBJ2-7; D possibly corresponds to TRBD1 (5 bases). V dropped 4 bases and J dropped 2 bases, with 13 bases sitting between them. Germline V gives CDR1 SGHRS, CDR2 YFSETQ. The CDR3 runs 14 residues. The CDR3 is CASSRQGLTYEQYF. CDR3 nucleotides: TGCGCCAGCAGCCGCCAGGGCTTAACCTACGAGCAGTACTTC.

This chain joins TRBV20-1 and TRBJ2-1, with TRBD2 matching 7 bases. The germline CDR1 and CDR2 sequences are DFQATT and SNEGSKA (reference sequence). The CDR3 covers 11 residues. The V gene end was trimmed by 5 bases and the J gene end by 8 bases; junction bases not matched to a gene: 3. CDR3 residues: CSASLAHEQFF. The CDR3 nucleotides read TGCAGTGCTTCACTAGCGCATGAGCAGTTCTTC.

The DNA of the CDR3 is TGTGCCAGCAGCCGACAGGGGCGCTATGGCTACACCTTC. Amino acids: CASSRQGRYGYTF. The chain employs TRBV13 and TRBJ1-2, with TRBD1 identical over 8 bases. V shed 5 bases and J 4 bases; nucleotides not matched to a gene: 3. The germline V gene has CDR1 PRHDT and CDR2 FYEKMQ (reference sequence). The length of the CDR3 is 13 residues.

V and J are TRBV5-1 and TRBJ2-7; 7 nucleotides align to TRBD1. The CDR3 loop spans 14 amino acids. The germline gives CDR1 SGHRS, CDR2 YFSETQ. The V segment lost 8 bases and the J segment 0 bases; nucleotides outside the gene matches: 8. The CDR3 is CASRGQGSSYEQYF. DNA for the CDR3: TGCGCCAGTAGGGGGCAGGGTTCCTCCTACGAGCAGTACTTC.

This clone was observed once. This chain joins TRBV5-1 and TRBJ1-1, with D perhaps TRBD1 (6 bases). The CDR3 has 16 amino acids. Trimming took 6 bases from V and 2 from J, leaving 20 bases between them. Germline values: CDR1 SGHRS, CDR2 YFSETQ. The CDR3 reads CASTSTTGIQNTEAFF. Written as DNA, the CDR3 is TGCGCCAGCACCTCTACAACAGGGATACAAAACACTGAAGCTTTCTTT.

Here the CDR3 reads CASRTSGTYNEQFF. CDR3 sequence (DNA): TGCGCCAGCCGGACTAGCGGAACCTACAATGAGCAGTTCTTC. The V call is TRBV5-1, the J call TRBJ2-1; 10 bases match TRBD2. Germline-derived CDR1 and CDR2 are SGHRS and YFSETQ. Trimming cost V 7 bases and J 2 bases; bases outside gene matches: 3. The CDR3 is made up of 14 amino acids.

The genes are TRBV3-1 (or the pseudogene TRBV3-2) and TRBJ2-3; D call uncertain. Trimming shortened V by 3 bases and J by 4 bases, and 8 bases separated the two germline ends. CDR1 LGHDT and CDR2 YNNKEL come from the germline V gene (reference sequence). This CDR3 comprises 13 residues. The CDR3 protein is CASSHARADTQYF. For the CDR3, the DNA is TGTGCCAGCAGCCACGCAAGAGCAGATACGCAGTATTTT.

The table lists this clone with a count of one. The gene calls are TRBV29-1 and TRBJ1-1, with D perhaps matching TRBD1 (5 bases). CDR3 length equals 12 residues. CDR1 and CDR2 from the germline V gene are SQVTM and ANQGSEA. V was clipped by 4 bases and J by 1 base, with 7 bases between them. The CDR3 bases are TGCAGCGTTGGAACAGGGAACACTGAAGCTTTCTTT. This codes for CSVGTGNTEAFF.

Only one count was recorded for this clone. The chain couples TRBV19 to TRBJ1-4; TRBD1 is a possible D gene (5 bases). CDR1 and CDR2 (germline): LNHDA, SQIVND (reference sequence). This CDR3 spans 11 amino acids. The V and J ends lost 4 bases and 12 bases respectively, with 9 bases between them. The CDR3 region has the DNA TGTGCCAGTAGTAGTTCGGGGGAACTGTTTTTT. As protein: CASSSSGELFF.

The chain employs TRBV12-3 or TRBV12-4 and TRBJ2-5, with D perhaps TRBD1 (6 bases). This CDR3 region has 13 residues. The V end lost 6 bases, the J end lost 3 bases, and 11 bases lay between the germline ends. DNA of the CDR3: TGTGCCAGCAGAACTTACAGGGAAGAGACCCAGTACTTC. The encoded protein is CASRTYREETQYF.

The chain uses TRBV9 and TRBJ1-3; D is ambiguous. Trimming took 1 base from V and 0 from J, leaving 8 bases between them. CDR1 is SGDLS, CDR2 YYNGEE, per germline. The CDR3 length is 15 residues. DNA of the CDR3: TGTGCCAGCAGCGTACAGTCCAACTCTGGAAACACCATATATTTT. Translation: CASSVQSNSGNTIYF.

The chain combines TRBV7-9 with TRBJ1-4; D perhaps matches TRBD1 (5 bases). V lost 0 bases to trimming and J lost 4 bases, with 9 bases between them. The CDR3 length is 15 residues. In germline, CDR1 is SEHNR, CDR2 FQNEAQ (reference sequence). CDR3 in amino acids: CASSLAGGNNEKLFF. For the CDR3, the DNA is TGTGCCAGCAGCTTAGCGGGGGGAAATAATGAAAAACTGTTTTTT.

The rearrangement uses TRBV9 and TRBJ2-2, with TRBD1 matching 9 bases. Germline V gives CDR1 SGDLS, CDR2 YYNGEE. V lost 6 bases, J lost 3 bases, and 6 bases stayed unmatched. This CDR3 is built from 15 residues. DNA of the CDR3: TGTGCCAGCACCCAAGACAGGGGGTACACCGGGGAGCTGTTTTTT. Amino acids: CASTQDRGYTGELFF.

The rearrangement uses TRBV27 and TRBJ1-3; D may be TRBD1 (5 bases). V lost 2 bases and J 0 bases, leaving 8 bases between the germline ends. The CDR3 has 15 amino acids. CDR1 MNHEY and CDR2 SMNVEV come from the germline V gene (reference sequence). CDR3 loop: CASSLGGDSGNTIYF. The CDR3 nucleotides read TGTGCCAGCAGTTTAGGAGGGGACTCTGGAAACACCATATATTTT.

This chain links TRBV5-1 with TRBJ1-1, with TRBD1 identical over 9 bases. V lost 3 bases to trimming and J lost 4 bases; unmatched junction nucleotides: 16. CDR1 and CDR2 (germline): SGHRS, YFSETQ. The CDR3 length is 18 residues. This chain's CDR3 is CASSWGGTGNSWATEAFF. The CDR3 bases are TGCGCCAGCAGCTGGGGAGGGACAGGGAATAGCTGGGCCACTGAAGCTTTCTTT.

The chain recombines TRBV5-4 with TRBJ2-5; D may be TRBD1 (6 bases). This CDR3 is 14 amino acids long. Trimming took off 0 bases at V and 5 bases at J, with 11 bases between the two ends. From germline, CDR1 is SGHNT and CDR2 YYREEE (reference sequence). The CDR3: CASSLAGAGETQYF. The CDR3 coding sequence is TGTGCCAGCAGCTTGGCAGGGGCCGGGGAGACCCAGTACTTC.